The T cell receptor (beta chain) under discussion was sequenced for a study of T cells in Graves' hyperthyroidism and ophthalmopathy. Amplification yielded TCR beta CDR3 regions, with RNA transcripts as the source. In the first-round RT-PCR of the TCR CDR3, the HTBI primer set was used. TCRdb fed the multiplex PCR reads into MiXCR, producing one record per CDR3 protein. In the table there are around 580,000 distinct CDR3 sequences, 15% to 20% of which are singletons. For Graves' hyperthyroidism to be stable, ophthalmopathy could not progress within 18 months. Hyperthyroidism had been newly diagnosed in patients aged 18 to 65, and its duration was under 2 months. Diagnoses were made from clinical symptoms, serum measures (thyroxine and TRAb), thyroid ultrasound and orbital computed tomography. A few counts support this clonotype. The antigen is undetermined. Study-wide results and limits: Stable hyperthyroidism was separated from ophthalmopathy by a model based on 13 V-J features.

This CDR3 region has 14 residues. Looked up from germline, CDR1 is MNHEY and CDR2 is SVGAGI. The V gene lost 0 bases and the J gene lost 2 bases, with 7 bases spanning the gap. This TCR came from a woman under 30 with Graves' hyperthyroidism. This chain links TRBV6-5 with TRBJ1-2; D unresolved. Sequencing used blood. The CDR3 reads CASSYSANNYGYTF. CDR3 DNA: TGTGCCAGCAGTTACTCGGCCAACAACTATGGCTACACCTTC.